This TCR beta chain comes out of a study of blood T cell repertoires in COVID-19. Study context: PBMCs, B-cell-depleted T cells, or T cells were the source of the cDNA or gDNA that made up the material.

The CDR3 has 13 residues. Deletions cut 6 bases from V and 4 bases from J, with 12 bases between. CDR1 SEHNR and CDR2 FQNEAQ come from the germline V gene (reference sequence). Participants were placed into cohorts based on the clinical history they reported. Authors' data handling: The authors estimated nucleated cell counts from reference gene primer amplification. The table came from immunoSEQ multiplex PCR; TCRdb's copy has only in-frame clones and leaves some out. V and J calls plus clone size are reproduced from that table; the DNA served to infer D and trimming. The table includes roughly 170,000 clones, 81% detected once.

The TCR was taken from a woman aged 35 to 49 with acute COVID-19. The gene calls are TRBV7-9 and TRBJ2-5, with TRBD2 as a possible D gene (5 bases). The sample was PBMCs or T cells enriched from blood (not recorded which). The CDR3 DNA is TGTGCCAGCAGGCAGACACGGGGAGAGACCCAGTACTTC. Encoded protein: CASRQTRGETQYF.